The next 17 T cell receptor beta chains were all read from a single sample in a study of OX40 agonist ivuxolimab in advanced cancers. TCRdb keeps only in-frame clones here, not all; method: immunoSEQ multiplex PCR. The sample carries under 90,000 clones, about 93% recorded once. Sequenced material: CD4+ or CD8+ T cells sorted from blood, taken in a trial of the OX40 agonist ivuxolimab. Receptors were obtained from an adult with an advanced solid tumor such as melanoma, head and neck, liver or kidney cancer.

The CDR3 protein is CAWSVLGYGDTQYF. The CDR3 bases are TGTGCCTGGAGTGTACTAGGGTATGGAGATACGCAGTATTTT. This chain links TRBV30 with TRBJ2-3; D perhaps matches TRBD2 (5 bases). Looked up from germline, CDR1 is GTSNPN and CDR2 is SVGIG (reference sequence). CDR3 size: 14 residues. Between the trimmed V and J ends, which lost 0 bases and 5 bases, there was a span of 12 bases.

This clone was seen once. This chain uses TRBV5-4 with TRBJ2-3, with 8 bases aligning to TRBD1. Germline V gene sequence: CDR1 SGHNT, CDR2 YYREEE (reference sequence). V lost 7 bases to trimming and J lost 2 bases; unmatched junction nucleotides: 3. The CDR3 contains 13 residues. The CDR3 here is CASGDRTTDTQYF. CDR3 nucleotide sequence: TGTGCCAGCGGGGACAGGACCACAGATACGCAGTATTTT.

This clone was observed once. The chain couples TRBV4-2 to TRBJ2-1; 12 positions match TRBD2. The germline CDR1 and CDR2 sequences are LGHNA and YNFKEQ. J lost 1 base, V lost 5 bases, and 6 bases had no gene match. The CDR3 has 17 amino acids. CDR3 protein: CASSARGLAGSYNEQFF. As DNA, the CDR3 is TGTGCCAGCAGCGCAAGGGGACTAGCGGGTTCCTACAATGAGCAGTTCTTC.

CDR3 nucleotides: TGTGCCAGCAGCCAACAACAGGGGAACTATGGCTACACCTTC. Its protein is CASSQQQGNYGYTF. V gene TRBV14 combines with J gene TRBJ1-2; 7 bases match TRBD1. Trimming took 2 bases from V and 2 from J; bases not matched to a gene: 2. The germline gives CDR1 SGHDN, CDR2 FVKESK. CDR3 length: 14 amino acids. The full variable domain, in which reference TRBV14 and TRBJ1-2 provide the parts outside the CDR3, is EAGVTQFPSHSVIEKGQTVTLRCDPISGHDNLYWYRRVMGKEIKFLLHFVKESKQDESGMPNNRFLAERTGGTYSTLKVQPAELEDSGVYFCASSQQQGNYGYTFGSGTRLTVV.

The gene calls are TRBV25-1 and TRBJ1-1; D is uncertain. The CDR3 totals 15 residues. The germline V gene has CDR1 MGHDK and CDR2 SYGVNS. With 6 bases removed from V and 0 bases from J, the gap between germline ends came to 14 bases. The CDR3 loop reads CASRDWAEMNTEAFF. Here the CDR3 DNA reads TGTGCCAGCAGGGATTGGGCAGAAATGAACACTGAAGCTTTCTTT.

As DNA, the CDR3 is TGTGCCAGCAGCTTAGTGGGTCTTTACAATGAGCAGTTCTTC. Amino acid sequence: CASSLVGLYNEQFF. The chain employs TRBV7-2 and TRBJ2-1, with no clear D. The V gene's germline CDR1 is SGHTA and CDR2 FQGNSA. V dropped 1 base and J dropped 4 bases, with 8 bases sitting between them. The length of the CDR3 is 14 residues.

This sequence joins TRBV4-3 and TRBJ2-3; no clear D gene. Germline V gives CDR1 LGHNA, CDR2 YSLEER. This CDR3 is built from 13 residues. Trimming left V 1 base short and J 0 bases short, with 2 bases between. The CDR3 region has the DNA TGCGCCAGCAGCCAAGTTAGCACAGATACGCAGTATTTT. Residues: CASSQVSTDTQYF.

The V and J genes are TRBV29-1 and TRBJ2-7, with D tentatively TRBD2 (5 bases). CDR3 length equals 12 residues. The V end was cut by 7 bases, the J end by 2 bases, with 12 bases between. Germline CDR1 reads SQVTM; CDR2 reads ANQGSEA. In DNA, the CDR3 is TGCAGCGCCACCGACGGGGCCTACGAGCAGTACTTC. Its protein is CSATDGAYEQYF.

DNA for the CDR3: TGCAGCGTTGGTAGCAGCATGAACACTGAAGCTTTCTTT. Its translation: CSVGSSMNTEAFF. The chain employs TRBV29-1 and TRBJ1-1; D is uncertain. V was shortened by 4 bases and J by 0 bases, with 9 bases between the two germline ends. The CDR3 length is 13 residues. CDR1 and CDR2 from the germline V gene are SQVTM and ANQGSEA.

This sequence joins TRBV4-1 and TRBJ2-7; D is uncertain. The CDR3 totals 14 residues. V was cut by 4 bases and J by 2 bases, with 12 bases left in between. Germline CDR1 MGHRA, CDR2 YSYEKL. The CDR3 protein is CASSPPRQTYEQYF. The CDR3 region has the DNA TGCGCCAGCAGCCCCCCCCGCCAAACCTACGAGCAGTACTTC.

V gene TRBV19 combines with J gene TRBJ2-1; D gene ambiguous. CDR3 length: 15 residues. The germline V gene encodes CDR1 LNHDA and CDR2 SQIVND (reference sequence). V dropped 3 bases and J dropped 7 bases, with 16 bases sitting between them. CDR3 loop: CASSISDGHLNEQFF. CDR3 DNA sequence: TGTGCCAGTAGTATTTCGGATGGGCACTTAAATGAGCAGTTCTTC.

This sequence joins TRBV19 and TRBJ1-2; 10 nucleotides agree with TRBD1. After removal of 6 bases from V and 13 bases from J, the junction contained 11 bases not matched to a gene. The germline CDR1 and CDR2 sequences are LNHDA and SQIVND (reference sequence). The CDR3 runs to 13 residues. For the CDR3, the DNA is TGTGCCAGTAGCACCGGGACAGGGGAGGAGCGCACCTTC. This translates into CASSTGTGEERTF.

The rearrangement links TRBV4-1 to TRBJ2-2; D gene ambiguous. The length of the CDR3 is 15 residues. Per the germline V gene, CDR1 is MGHRA and CDR2 is YSYEKL. V shed 7 bases and J shed 1 base, with 13 bases lying between them. The CDR3 DNA is TGCGCCAGCACCCAGTCTGGGGAGAACACCGGGGAGCTGTTTTTT. Amino acids: CASTQSGENTGELFF.

The J gene is TRBJ2-5, the V gene TRBV6-5; 7 nucleotides align to TRBD2. The CDR3 is 14 amino acids. Germline-derived CDR1 and CDR2 are MNHEY and SVGAGI. V shed 2 bases and J 2 bases; nucleotides not matched to a gene: 2. CDR3 residues: CASSYGGVQETQYF. In DNA, the CDR3 is TGTGCCAGCAGTTACGGGGGGGTTCAAGAGACCCAGTACTTC.

This chain uses TRBV28 with TRBJ1-5, with a possible D match to TRBD1 (5 bases). Germline-derived CDR1 and CDR2 are MDHEN and SYDVKM. The length of the CDR3 is 14 residues. Deletions cut 6 bases from V and 0 bases from J, with 9 bases between. CDR3 bases: TGTGCCAGCAGGAGGGGTTATAGCAATCAGCCCCAGCATTTT. It encodes CASRRGYSNQPQHF.

The rearrangement links TRBV2 to TRBJ2-5; no firm D call. The CDR3 has 12 residues. Germline lookup yields CDR1 SNHLY and CDR2 FYNNEI. V was cut by 10 bases and J by 1 base, with 10 bases left in between. CDR3 region: CAILGVQETQYF. The CDR3 DNA follows: TGTGCCATCTTAGGAGTCCAAGAGACCCAGTACTTC.

The chain employs TRBV6-5 and TRBJ1-1; maybe TRBD1 (6 bases). Germline V CDR1 and CDR2: MNHEY, SVGAGI. There are 13 residues in the CDR3. V was trimmed by 6 bases and J by 0 bases, leaving 8 bases between them. The CDR3 coding sequence is TGTGCCAGCAGGACAGGACTGAACACTGAAGCTTTCTTT. Protein: CASRTGLNTEAFF.